This entry describes one T cell receptor beta chain. Its antigen is as yet unknown. The CDR3 has 13 amino acids. Germline V lookup: CDR1 SQVTM, CDR2 ANQGSEA. Trimming took off 6 bases at V and 2 bases at J, with 11 bases between the two ends. Researchers attached unique molecular identifiers to individual cDNA molecules. MiXCR was run by TCRdb on the 5' RACE reads, yielding one entry per CDR3 protein. Of tens of thousands of distinct CDR3 sequences in the sample, more than 9% were seen once. The data are from a study of early T cells in non-severe SARS-CoV-2 infection. Study background: Sequencing used unsorted whole-blood bulk RNA, so chains lack pairing.

Study findings and constraints: Matching with VDJdb favored anti-spike CD8 responses (missing private and CD4 specificities).

The material sequenced was whole blood. This receptor was taken from an adult who was a healthcare worker with PCR-confirmed SARS-CoV-2 infection or an uninfected control (not recorded which). The chain uses TRBV29-1 and TRBJ1-3; D unresolved. CDR3 coding DNA: TGCAGCGTATACGTTTATGCTGGAAACACCATATATTTT. It is translated as CSVYVYAGNTIYF. The variable domain in full, completed from reference TRBV29-1 and TRBJ1-3, reads SAVISQKPSRDICQRGTSLTIQCQVDSQVTMMFWYRQQPGQSLTLIATANQGSEATYESGFVIDKFPISRPNLTFSTLTVSNMSPEDSSIYLCSVYVYAGNTIYFGEGSWLTVV.